This T cell receptor (beta chain) is drawn from a study of OX40 agonist ivuxolimab in advanced cancers. Study background: Aged about 20 to 85 with a mean of approximately 60 years, they were more than 80% male.

Per germline, CDR1 PRHDT and CDR2 FYEKMQ (reference sequence). This CDR3 spans 15 amino acids. V dropped 5 bases and J dropped 4 bases, with 17 bases sitting between them. With baseline, cycle 4 day 1, and cycle 7 day 1 as timepoints, blood was sampled. The method was immunoSEQ multiplex PCR; TCRdb's version includes in-frame clones alone and lacks a portion of them. The profile covers some 74,000 clones, with around 88% appearing a single time and approximately 6.9% taken by the ten largest. The chain is built from TRBV13 and TRBJ1-2; D is possibly TRBD1 (6 bases). The origin of this receptor is an adult with an advanced solid tumor such as melanoma, head and neck, liver or kidney cancer. The sample here was CD4+ or CD8+ T cells sorted from blood, taken in a trial of the OX40 agonist ivuxolimab. CDR3 protein: CASSRQQGRGYGYTF. The CDR3 nucleotides are TGTGCCAGCAGCCGACAACAGGGCCGGGGCTATGGCTACACCTTC.